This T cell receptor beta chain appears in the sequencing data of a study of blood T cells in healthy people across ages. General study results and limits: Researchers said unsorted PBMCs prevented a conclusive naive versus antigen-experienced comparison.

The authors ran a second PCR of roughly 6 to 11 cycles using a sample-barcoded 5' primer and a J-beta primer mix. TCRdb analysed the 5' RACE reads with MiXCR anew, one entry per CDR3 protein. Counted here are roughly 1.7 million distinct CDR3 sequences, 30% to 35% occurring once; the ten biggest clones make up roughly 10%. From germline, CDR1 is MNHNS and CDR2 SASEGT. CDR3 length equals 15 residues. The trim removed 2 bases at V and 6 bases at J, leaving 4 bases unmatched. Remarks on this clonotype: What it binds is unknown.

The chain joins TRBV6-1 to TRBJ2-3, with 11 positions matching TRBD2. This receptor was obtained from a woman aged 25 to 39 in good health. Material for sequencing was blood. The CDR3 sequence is CASSEWLAGGDTQYF. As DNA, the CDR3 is TGTGCCAGCAGTGAATGGCTAGCGGGAGGTGATACGCAGTATTTT.